The rows below give T cell receptor beta chains drawn from one sample of a study of T cells of healthy individuals. In TCRdb, the 5' RACE reads were re-called with MiXCR into one record per CDR3 protein. The sample has 50,000 to 55,000 distinct CDR3 sequences; 14% to 15% are singletons. These receptors were obtained from a human donor in good health. Each CDR3 is given with its conserved first and last residue. Each record gives: D gene, clone size, J gene, V gene, CDR3 protein, CDR3 DNA. The D gene is left open where the match is weak. Size tells how often a clone was seen (once, few, many) or the class of an expanded clone, and some rows leave it out.

.,many,TRBJ1-4,TRBV2,CASSEITGDEKLFF,TGTGCCAGCAGTGAAATTACGGGGGATGAAAAACTGTTTTTT
.,few,TRBJ1-5,TRBV18,CASSPVSGGNQPQHF,TGTGCCAGCTCACCGGTCTCGGGGGGCAATCAGCCCCAGCATTTT
.,many,TRBJ2-4,TRBV18,CASSRPGEPAKNIQYF,TGTGCCAGCTCACGCCCGGGCGAGCCGGCCAAAAACATTCAGTACTTC
.,.,TRBJ2-2,TRBV24-1,CATSGHENTGELFF,TGTGCCACCAGTGGCCACGAGAACACCGGGGAGCTGTTTTTT
.,.,TRBJ2-7,TRBV24-1,CATSDPIATGKLQYF,TGTGCCACCAGTGACCCCATCGCCACAGGGAAGCTCCAGTACTTC
.,.,TRBJ2-5,TRBV14,CASSERGQETQYF,TGTGCCAGCAGCGAGAGGGGGCAAGAGACCCAGTACTTC
TRBD2,few,TRBJ2-5,TRBV7-2,CASSPRTSGTKTQYF,TGTGCCAGCAGCCCCCGGACTAGCGGGACCAAGACCCAGTACTTC
.,many,TRBJ1-2,TRBV7-2,CATSGRGGYTF,TGTGCCACCTCAGGGAGGGGTGGCTACACCTTC
TRBD1,many,TRBJ1-1,TRBV29-1,CRGDRGGVVNTEAFF,TGCAGGGGGGACAGGGGCGGTGTGGTGAACACTGAAGCTTTCTTT
.,few,TRBJ2-7,TRBV7-2,CASSPGTQGNGKSEQYF,TGTGCCAGCAGCCCCGGGACCCAGGGCAATGGTAAAAGCGAGCAGTACTTC
TRBD2,many,TRBJ2-1,TRBV20-1,CSARDLRLAGRSYNEQFF,TGCAGTGCTAGAGATTTAAGACTAGCGGGAAGGTCCTACAATGAGCAGTTCTTC
.,few,TRBJ2-2,TRBV24-1,CATSDEIQGELFF,TGTGCCACCAGTGATGAGATCCAGGGGGAGCTGTTTTTT
.,.,TRBJ2-5,TRBV24-1,CATSVGTQETQYF,TGTGCCACCAGTGTGGGGACCCAAGAGACCCAGTACTTC
.,.,TRBJ1-5,TRBV2,CASSPGGDDQPQHF,TGTGCCAGCAGCCCGGGGGGGGACGATCAGCCCCAGCATTTT
.,many,TRBJ2-7,TRBV27,CASSSSGTDPYEQYF,TGTGCCAGCAGTTCCTCCGGGACGGACCCTTACGAGCAGTACTTC
.,many,TRBJ1-2,TRBV25-1,CASSEFATTFF,TGTGCCAGCAGTGAATTCGCTACGACCTTCTTC
.,few,TRBJ1-1,TRBV7-2,CASSLEPTATGTEAFF,TGTGCCAGCAGCTTAGAACCAACGGCCACGGGCACTGAAGCTTTCTTT
TRBD1,.,TRBJ1-1,TRBV7-9,CASSYRGARDTEAFF,TGTGCCAGCAGCTACAGGGGAGCAAGGGACACTGAAGCTTTCTTT
.,few,TRBJ2-3,TRBV10-1,CASSRGSGGVTDTQYF,TGCGCCAGCAGTCGCGGTTCTGGAGGAGTCACAGATACGCAGTATTTT
.,.,TRBJ1-1,TRBV13,CASSLQETEAFF,TGTGCCAGCAGCCTCCAGGAGACTGAAGCTTTCTTT
.,many,TRBJ1-5,TRBV7-2,CASSRDGFSNQPQHF,TGTGCCAGCAGCCGGGACGGCTTTAGCAATCAGCCCCAGCATTTT
.,.,TRBJ2-5,TRBV3-1,CASSQMYQETQYF,TGTGCCAGCAGCCAAATGTACCAAGAGACCCAGTACTTC
.,many,TRBJ1-2,TRBV9,CASSVSGVRGYTF,TGTGCCAGCAGCGTCTCGGGGGTTCGTGGCTACACCTTC
.,.,TRBJ2-7,TRBV7-9,CASSRTILFGGDEQYF,TGTGCCAGCAGCCGAACGATCCTTTTTGGGGGCGACGAGCAGTACTTC
.,many,TRBJ2-1,TRBV29-1,CSVRSNEQFF,TGCAGCGTTAGGAGCAATGAGCAGTTCTTC
.,.,TRBJ1-1,TRBV7-9,CAHSPGGARGTEAFF,TGTGCTCACAGCCCCGGGGGAGCCAGAGGTACTGAAGCTTTCTTT
TRBD2,many,TRBJ2-1,TRBV5-1,CASSLIAGAYNEQFF,TGCGCCAGCAGCTTGATCGCGGGGGCCTACAATGAGCAGTTCTTC
.,few,TRBJ2-7,TRBV7-9,CASSPSGGEQYF,TGTGCCAGCTCCCCCTCCGGGGGCGAGCAGTACTTC
.,.,TRBJ2-1,TRBV20-1,CSARDRDSYNEQFF,TGCAGTGCTAGAGATCGCGATTCTTACAATGAGCAGTTCTTC
.,.,TRBJ1-2,TRBV5-1,CASSLTLSSPGYTF,TGCGCCAGCAGCTTAACCCTGTCAAGTCCTGGCTACACCTTC
TRBD2,many,TRBJ2-1,TRBV29-1,CSAQTSGGEQFF,TGCAGCGCCCAGACTAGCGGGGGGGAGCAGTTCTTC
TRBD1,many,TRBJ2-5,TRBV19,CASSTGTGRRETQYF,TGTGCCAGTAGTACCGGGACAGGGAGACGGGAGACCCAGTACTTC
TRBD1,many,TRBJ2-7,TRBV20-1,CSAGQGVYEQYF,TGCAGTGCGGGCCAGGGGGTCTACGAGCAGTACTTC
.,.,TRBJ2-3,TRBV20-1,CSARARGKGFTDTQYF,TGCAGTGCTAGAGCGAGAGGGAAAGGGTTCACAGATACGCAGTATTTT
.,few,TRBJ2-2,TRBV12-3/TRBV12-4,CASSVQQLNTGELFF,TGTGCCAGCTCAGTACAGCAACTAAACACCGGGGAGCTGTTTTTT
.,many,TRBJ1-2,TRBV20-1,CSATLDSNYGYTF,TGCAGTGCTACTCTGGACAGTAACTATGGCTACACCTTC
.,.,TRBJ2-2,TRBV6-2/TRBV6-3,CASSYSSGQNTGELFF,TGTGCCAGCAGTTACTCTTCGGGACAGAACACCGGGGAGCTGTTTTTT
TRBD1,.,TRBJ1-5,TRBV19,CASSITGGGQPQHF,TGTGCCAGTAGCATTACAGGGGGCGGACAGCCCCAGCATTTT
.,.,TRBJ1-4,TRBV6-1,CASSESGGPEKLFF,TGTGCCAGCAGTGAATCCGGGGGCCCCGAAAAACTGTTTTTT
TRBD1,.,TRBJ1-1,TRBV20-1,CSAFGTATGPEAFF,TGCAGTGCTTTTGGGACAGCGACAGGCCCTGAAGCTTTCTTT
TRBD2,.,TRBJ2-7,TRBV4-3,CASSQDDASGSEQYF,TGCGCCAGCAGCCAAGACGACGCTAGCGGGAGCGAGCAGTACTTC
TRBD1,many,TRBJ1-1,TRBV27,CASSSAYRGPTEAFF,TGTGCCAGCAGCTCCGCTTACAGGGGCCCCACTGAAGCTTTCTTT
TRBD1,few,TRBJ1-1,TRBV12-3/TRBV12-4,CASSDTGGGAFF,TGTGCCAGCAGTGACACAGGGGGCGGTGCTTTCTTT
.,.,TRBJ1-4,TRBV14,CASSQARGGKLFF,TGTGCCAGCAGCCAAGCCCGGGGAGGGAAACTGTTTTTT
.,.,TRBJ1-6,TRBV4-1,CASSQRTGTDDLIYNSPLHF,TGCGCCAGCAGCCAACGTACCGGGACCGACGACCTAATCTATAATTCACCCCTCCACTTT
.,.,TRBJ2-4,TRBV12-3/TRBV12-4,CASSDLAVGIQYF,TGTGCCAGCAGCGACCTAGCAGTAGGCATTCAGTACTTC
TRBD1,few,TRBJ2-5,TRBV27,CASSPLGQGEETQYF,TGTGCCAGCAGTCCCCTCGGACAGGGAGAAGAGACCCAGTACTTC
.,.,TRBJ1-5,TRBV7-2,CASSLAIRPSNQPQHF,TGTGCCAGCAGCTTAGCTATCAGGCCGAGCAATCAGCCCCAGCATTTT
.,few,TRBJ1-5,TRBV20-1,CSARERSWYSNQPQHF,TGCAGTGCTAGAGAACGTAGCTGGTATAGCAATCAGCCCCAGCATTTT
.,many,TRBJ1-1,TRBV28,CATEGNTEAFF,TGTGCCACTGAGGGGAACACTGAAGCTTTCTTT
.,.,TRBJ1-2,TRBV7-2,CASSLEAREAGYTF,TGTGCCAGCAGCTTAGAAGCAAGGGAGGCTGGCTACACCTTC
.,many,TRBJ1-2,TRBV6-2/TRBV6-3,CASSQPGLGRLGYGYTF,TGTGCCAGCAGTCAACCGGGACTGGGGAGATTGGGCTATGGCTACACCTTC
.,many,TRBJ2-2,TRBV28,CGVVDSNTGELFF,TGTGGTGTCGTGGATTCGAACACCGGGGAGCTGTTTTTT
.,many,TRBJ2-4,TRBV21-1,CAKSGLAKNIQYF,TGTGCCAAATCGGGCCTAGCCAAAAACATTCAGTACTTC
.,.,TRBJ2-3,TRBV7-2,CASSLVGRGPSDTQYF,TGTGCCAGCAGCTTAGTCGGGCGGGGGCCTTCAGATACGCAGTATTTT